These T cell receptor beta chains were read from a single sample in a study of control samples from healthy donors and cancer patients. Assay used: immunoSEQ multiplex PCR; TCRdb lists only in-frame clones, some missing. The sample includes approximately 100,000 clones, approximately 82% of them seen just once. Input material: blood. All receptors derive from a man aged 55-75 years in good health. The CDR3 runs from the conserved cysteine through the conserved F or W. The order of the fields is D gene, clone size, CDR3 length, J gene, V gene, CDR3 DNA, CDR3 protein. The D gene is left open where the match is weak. The listing skips clone size in some rows; elsewhere it reads once, few, many or a size class.

d_call: NA; clone_size: once; cdr3_length: 16; j_call: TRBJ2-5; v_call: TRBV20-1; cdr3_nt: TGCAGTGCTAGTCCGATTCAGGGGGGGCCCCAAGAGACCCAGTACTTC; cdr3_aa: CSASPIQGGPQETQYF
d_call: TRBD2; clone_size: once; cdr3_length: 15; j_call: TRBJ2-1; v_call: TRBV3-1/TRBV3-2; cdr3_nt: TGTGCCAGCAGCCACGGACTAGCGGGAGCGGATGAGCAGTTCTTC; cdr3_aa: CASSHGLAGADEQFF
d_call: NA; clone_size: NA; cdr3_length: 13; j_call: TRBJ1-4; v_call: TRBV30; cdr3_nt: TGTGCCTGGAGTGGGAACAGGCGTGAAAAACTGTTTTTT; cdr3_aa: CAWSGNRREKLFF
d_call: TRBD2; clone_size: NA; cdr3_length: 16; j_call: TRBJ2-1; v_call: TRBV19; cdr3_nt: TGTGCCAGTAGTCTCGCCTCCCCAGCGGGACTCAATGAGCAGTTCTTC; cdr3_aa: CASSLASPAGLNEQFF
d_call: NA; clone_size: NA; cdr3_length: 13; j_call: TRBJ2-3; v_call: TRBV6-5; cdr3_nt: TGTGCCCACGGGGCTGACTGGACAGATACGCAGTATTTT; cdr3_aa: CAHGADWTDTQYF
d_call: TRBD2; clone_size: few; cdr3_length: 15; j_call: TRBJ2-1; v_call: TRBV5-1; cdr3_nt: TGCGCCAGCAGCTTAACTAGCGGGAGGGACAATGAGCAGTTCTTC; cdr3_aa: CASSLTSGRDNEQFF
d_call: TRBD2; clone_size: NA; cdr3_length: 17; j_call: TRBJ2-6; v_call: TRBV4-1; cdr3_nt: TGCGCCAGCAGCCAAGAGGTAGCGGGGTTTGGGGCCAACGTCCTGACTTTC; cdr3_aa: CASSQEVAGFGANVLTF
d_call: TRBD1; clone_size: NA; cdr3_length: 14; j_call: TRBJ1-1; v_call: TRBV5-6; cdr3_nt: TGTGCCAGCAGCCGGGGACAGGGTTACACTGAAGCTTTCTTT; cdr3_aa: CASSRGQGYTEAFF
d_call: NA; clone_size: NA; cdr3_length: 16; j_call: TRBJ1-3; v_call: TRBV6-4; cdr3_nt: TGTGCCAGCAGTGACTCGGGGGGAGAGGCTGGAAACACCATATATTTT; cdr3_aa: CASSDSGGEAGNTIYF
d_call: NA; clone_size: NA; cdr3_length: 15; j_call: TRBJ2-1; v_call: TRBV3-1/TRBV3-2; cdr3_nt: TGTGCCAGCAGCCTTCCCCAGACTAGTAGCCATGAGCAGTTCTTC; cdr3_aa: CASSLPQTSSHEQFF
d_call: NA; clone_size: NA; cdr3_length: 13; j_call: TRBJ1-6; v_call: TRBV28; cdr3_nt: TGTGCCAGCAGTAACAGGGAAAATTCACCCCTCCACTTT; cdr3_aa: CASSNRENSPLHF
d_call: TRBD1; clone_size: NA; cdr3_length: 14; j_call: TRBJ1-2; v_call: TRBV7-8; cdr3_nt: TGTGCCAGCAGCCTCACGAGGGGGCACTATGGCTACACCTTC; cdr3_aa: CASSLTRGHYGYTF
d_call: TRBD2; clone_size: NA; cdr3_length: 15; j_call: TRBJ2-3; v_call: TRBV18; cdr3_nt: TGTGCCAGCTCACCGTCTAGCGGGGGGGCGGATACGCAGTATTTT; cdr3_aa: CASSPSSGGADTQYF
d_call: NA; clone_size: many; cdr3_length: 15; j_call: TRBJ2-1; v_call: TRBV30; cdr3_nt: TGTGCCTGGAGTGCGGGCGACACCTCCTACAATGAGCAGTTCTTC; cdr3_aa: CAWSAGDTSYNEQFF
d_call: TRBD1; clone_size: few; cdr3_length: 17; j_call: TRBJ2-7; v_call: TRBV7-9; cdr3_nt: TGTGCCAGCAGCTTCATTGTGACAGGGGGTTCTTCCTACGAGCAGTACTTC; cdr3_aa: CASSFIVTGGSSYEQYF
d_call: TRBD1; clone_size: few; cdr3_length: 15; j_call: TRBJ2-1; v_call: TRBV10-3; cdr3_nt: TGTGCCATACATGGGGGGGGACAGGGTCCCCGGGAGCAGTTCTTC; cdr3_aa: CAIHGGGQGPREQFF
d_call: NA; clone_size: NA; cdr3_length: 13; j_call: TRBJ2-2; v_call: TRBV7-8; cdr3_nt: TGTGCCAGCAGCACGCAGGGGACCGGGGAGCTGTTTTTT; cdr3_aa: CASSTQGTGELFF
d_call: TRBD1; clone_size: NA; cdr3_length: 16; j_call: TRBJ2-6; v_call: TRBV28; cdr3_nt: TGTGCCAGCAGTTTTCCAGGGGGCTCTGGGGCCAACGTCCTGACTTTC; cdr3_aa: CASSFPGGSGANVLTF
d_call: NA; clone_size: NA; cdr3_length: 12; j_call: TRBJ2-7; v_call: TRBV18; cdr3_nt: TGTGCCAGCTCACCTTATAGTAACGAGCAGTACTTC; cdr3_aa: CASSPYSNEQYF
d_call: NA; clone_size: once; cdr3_length: 15; j_call: TRBJ2-1; v_call: TRBV27; cdr3_nt: TGTGCCAGCAGTTTTGAGGGGCCCGCCTACAATGAGCAGTTCTTC; cdr3_aa: CASSFEGPAYNEQFF
d_call: TRBD1; clone_size: NA; cdr3_length: 18; j_call: TRBJ1-4; v_call: TRBV4-1; cdr3_nt: TGCGCCAGCAGCCAAGATCCGGACAGGGGTGAGACTAATGAAAAACTGTTTTTT; cdr3_aa: CASSQDPDRGETNEKLFF
d_call: NA; clone_size: NA; cdr3_length: 17; j_call: TRBJ1-5; v_call: TRBV11-3; cdr3_nt: TGTGCCAGCAGCTTCCCCGCGCCGGGGCATAGCAATCAGCCCCAGCATTTT; cdr3_aa: CASSFPAPGHSNQPQHF
d_call: NA; clone_size: NA; cdr3_length: 14; j_call: TRBJ1-6; v_call: TRBV6-5; cdr3_nt: TGTGCCAGCAGTTTCGGACAGAGCAATTCACCCCTCCACTTT; cdr3_aa: CASSFGQSNSPLHF
d_call: NA; clone_size: once; cdr3_length: 15; j_call: TRBJ2-7; v_call: TRBV5-4; cdr3_nt: TGTGCCAGCAGCTCCCCGCGGGCAGATGCCTACGAGCAGTACTTC; cdr3_aa: CASSSPRADAYEQYF
d_call: TRBD2; clone_size: NA; cdr3_length: 15; j_call: TRBJ2-1; v_call: TRBV3-1/TRBV3-2; cdr3_nt: TGTGCCAGCAGCCAAGGGGTGGCGGGAGGCTATGAGCAGTTCTTC; cdr3_aa: CASSQGVAGGYEQFF
d_call: NA; clone_size: NA; cdr3_length: 17; j_call: TRBJ1-5; v_call: TRBV28; cdr3_nt: TGTGCCAGCAGTTTAAAGATGTGGGAAGGAGGCAATCAGCCCCAGCATTTT; cdr3_aa: CASSLKMWEGGNQPQHF
d_call: TRBD1; clone_size: once; cdr3_length: 16; j_call: TRBJ2-2; v_call: TRBV4-1; cdr3_nt: TGCGCCAGCAGCCGGTCGGGACAGGCCAACACCGGGGAGCTGTTTTTT; cdr3_aa: CASSRSGQANTGELFF
d_call: TRBD1; clone_size: NA; cdr3_length: 18; j_call: TRBJ2-1; v_call: TRBV5-4; cdr3_nt: TGTGCCAGCAGCCCACGGGGGCCGGGACAGGGTTTCTACAATGAGCAGTTCTTC; cdr3_aa: CASSPRGPGQGFYNEQFF
d_call: TRBD2; clone_size: NA; cdr3_length: 15; j_call: TRBJ2-1; v_call: TRBV11-2; cdr3_nt: TGTGCCAGCAGCTTAAACCGGGGGGCCTACAATGAGCAGTTCTTC; cdr3_aa: CASSLNRGAYNEQFF
d_call: TRBD1; clone_size: NA; cdr3_length: 15; j_call: TRBJ1-6; v_call: TRBV19; cdr3_nt: TGTGCCAGTAGTATTGGCGACAGGGATAATTCACCCCTCCACTTT; cdr3_aa: CASSIGDRDNSPLHF
d_call: NA; clone_size: NA; cdr3_length: 16; j_call: TRBJ2-1; v_call: TRBV18; cdr3_nt: TGTGCCAGCTCACCAACAAGGGGCTCTGACTACAATGAGCAGTTCTTC; cdr3_aa: CASSPTRGSDYNEQFF
d_call: NA; clone_size: NA; cdr3_length: 15; j_call: TRBJ1-5; v_call: TRBV27; cdr3_nt: TGTGCCAGCAGTTCCCGGCTTTATAGCAATCAGCCCCAGCATTTT; cdr3_aa: CASSSRLYSNQPQHF
d_call: NA; clone_size: NA; cdr3_length: 14; j_call: TRBJ2-5; v_call: TRBV7-8; cdr3_nt: TGTGCCAGCAGCCCCTGGGGGGCACAAGAGACCCAGTACTTC; cdr3_aa: CASSPWGAQETQYF
d_call: TRBD1; clone_size: NA; cdr3_length: 15; j_call: TRBJ2-2; v_call: TRBV30; cdr3_nt: TGTGCCTGGAGTCGGACAGGGGGAAACACCGGGGAGCTGTTTTTT; cdr3_aa: CAWSRTGGNTGELFF
d_call: TRBD1; clone_size: NA; cdr3_length: 15; j_call: TRBJ2-7; v_call: TRBV10-3; cdr3_nt: TGTGCCATCAGGGGACAGGGGGCGCATATTGGCGAGCAGTACTTC; cdr3_aa: CAIRGQGAHIGEQYF
d_call: NA; clone_size: NA; cdr3_length: 13; j_call: TRBJ2-5; v_call: TRBV24-1; cdr3_nt: TGTGCCACCAGTGACCTGCTCCAAGAGACCCAGTACTTC; cdr3_aa: CATSDLLQETQYF
d_call: NA; clone_size: NA; cdr3_length: 14; j_call: TRBJ2-3; v_call: TRBV7-2; cdr3_nt: TGTGCCAGCAGCCCGGACGTTTCAAGGAATACGCAGTATTTT; cdr3_aa: CASSPDVSRNTQYF
d_call: TRBD1; clone_size: NA; cdr3_length: 20; j_call: TRBJ2-3; v_call: TRBV6-6; cdr3_nt: TGTGCCAGCAGTCAGAGACCGGGACAGGGAATTGGCCCCAAAGCAGATACGCAGTATTTT; cdr3_aa: CASSQRPGQGIGPKADTQYF
d_call: TRBD1; clone_size: NA; cdr3_length: 15; j_call: TRBJ2-2; v_call: TRBV11-2; cdr3_nt: TGTGCCAGCAGCCGGGACAGGGTGAACTCCGGGGAGCTGTTTTTT; cdr3_aa: CASSRDRVNSGELFF
d_call: NA; clone_size: NA; cdr3_length: 15; j_call: TRBJ2-5; v_call: TRBV5-1; cdr3_nt: TGCGCCAGTAGACTGGGTCAAATCAACCAAGAGACCCAGTACTTC; cdr3_aa: CASRLGQINQETQYF
d_call: NA; clone_size: once; cdr3_length: 15; j_call: TRBJ1-5; v_call: TRBV2; cdr3_nt: TGTGCCAGCAGCGAGCAGGGGACTGGCAATCAGCCCCAGCATTTT; cdr3_aa: CASSEQGTGNQPQHF
d_call: TRBD1; clone_size: NA; cdr3_length: 18; j_call: TRBJ2-5; v_call: TRBV15; cdr3_nt: TGTGCCACCAGCAGAGATCAGCTGTGGGACAGGGGGAGGCAGACCCAGTACTTC; cdr3_aa: CATSRDQLWDRGRQTQYF
d_call: TRBD2; clone_size: NA; cdr3_length: 15; j_call: TRBJ2-5; v_call: TRBV11-2; cdr3_nt: TGTGCCAGCAGTCCGATAACTAGCGCCCAAGAGACCCAGTACTTC; cdr3_aa: CASSPITSAQETQYF
d_call: TRBD2; clone_size: NA; cdr3_length: 16; j_call: TRBJ2-2; v_call: TRBV2; cdr3_nt: TGTGCCAGGGATCTAGCGGGAGGCGGGAGCACCGGGGAGCTGTTTTTT; cdr3_aa: CARDLAGGGSTGELFF
d_call: NA; clone_size: NA; cdr3_length: 13; j_call: TRBJ2-7; v_call: TRBV9; cdr3_nt: TGTGCCAGCAGCCCCTGGGCCGGGGGAGAGCAGTACTTC; cdr3_aa: CASSPWAGGEQYF
d_call: TRBD2; clone_size: NA; cdr3_length: 15; j_call: TRBJ2-1; v_call: TRBV11-2; cdr3_nt: TGTGCCAGCAGCTTCAGGACTAGCGGTAACAATGAGCAGTTCTTC; cdr3_aa: CASSFRTSGNNEQFF
d_call: TRBD1; clone_size: NA; cdr3_length: 14; j_call: TRBJ2-7; v_call: TRBV30; cdr3_nt: TGTGCCTGGAGTTTGACAGGGGGCGTCTACGAGCAGTACTTC; cdr3_aa: CAWSLTGGVYEQYF
d_call: TRBD1; clone_size: NA; cdr3_length: 13; j_call: TRBJ2-7; v_call: TRBV7-9; cdr3_nt: TGTGCCAGCAGCTTTTCAACAGGGGAAGAGCAGTACTTC; cdr3_aa: CASSFSTGEEQYF
d_call: NA; clone_size: NA; cdr3_length: 11; j_call: TRBJ2-1; v_call: TRBV7-8; cdr3_nt: TGTGCCAGCAGCGCGATTGATGAGCAGTTCTTC; cdr3_aa: CASSAIDEQFF
d_call: TRBD1; clone_size: NA; cdr3_length: 14; j_call: TRBJ1-5; v_call: TRBV29-1; cdr3_nt: TGCAGCGTAAGACAGGGAGGGAGCAATCAGCCCCAGCATTTT; cdr3_aa: CSVRQGGSNQPQHF
d_call: NA; clone_size: NA; cdr3_length: 14; j_call: TRBJ1-1; v_call: TRBV9; cdr3_nt: TGTGCCAGCAGGGAGGGGACCTGGGAGACTGAAGCTTTCTTT; cdr3_aa: CASREGTWETEAFF
d_call: NA; clone_size: NA; cdr3_length: 17; j_call: TRBJ2-4; v_call: TRBV4-1; cdr3_nt: TGCGCCAGCAGCCAAGATTGGGCAGGGTTAGCCAAAAACATTCAGTACTTC; cdr3_aa: CASSQDWAGLAKNIQYF
d_call: NA; clone_size: NA; cdr3_length: 12; j_call: TRBJ2-7; v_call: TRBV6-2/TRBV6-3; cdr3_nt: TGTGCCAGCAGTTCAGGAATATACGAGCAGTACTTC; cdr3_aa: CASSSGIYEQYF
d_call: NA; clone_size: NA; cdr3_length: 12; j_call: TRBJ1-3; v_call: TRBV19; cdr3_nt: TGTGCCAGTAGCACTACTGGAAACACCATATATTTT; cdr3_aa: CASSTTGNTIYF
d_call: TRBD2; clone_size: NA; cdr3_length: 15; j_call: TRBJ2-1; v_call: TRBV19; cdr3_nt: TGTGCCAGTAGTCTACCGGGACTAGGCATCAATGAGCAGTTCTTC; cdr3_aa: CASSLPGLGINEQFF
d_call: NA; clone_size: NA; cdr3_length: 17; j_call: TRBJ2-4; v_call: TRBV4-1; cdr3_nt: TGCGCCAGCAGCCAAGGAGGAGACGGGGCGCTCGAAAACATTCAGTACTTC; cdr3_aa: CASSQGGDGALENIQYF
d_call: TRBD2; clone_size: NA; cdr3_length: 18; j_call: TRBJ2-3; v_call: TRBV5-5; cdr3_nt: TGTGCCAGCAGCCAGGAGGCTAGCGGGGGGATTTACACAGATACGCAGTATTTT; cdr3_aa: CASSQEASGGIYTDTQYF
d_call: NA; clone_size: NA; cdr3_length: 14; j_call: TRBJ2-3; v_call: TRBV29-1; cdr3_nt: TGCAGCGACTATTCAGGGCCCTCCACCAATACGCAGTATTTT; cdr3_aa: CSDYSGPSTNTQYF
d_call: NA; clone_size: NA; cdr3_length: 13; j_call: TRBJ2-7; v_call: TRBV30; cdr3_nt: TGTGCCTGGTCCGGGATAAGGCACTACGAGCAGTACTTC; cdr3_aa: CAWSGIRHYEQYF
d_call: NA; clone_size: NA; cdr3_length: 14; j_call: TRBJ2-3; v_call: TRBV6-5; cdr3_nt: TGTGCCAGTGGGCGGGGCCGGAGCACAGATACGCAGTATTTT; cdr3_aa: CASGRGRSTDTQYF